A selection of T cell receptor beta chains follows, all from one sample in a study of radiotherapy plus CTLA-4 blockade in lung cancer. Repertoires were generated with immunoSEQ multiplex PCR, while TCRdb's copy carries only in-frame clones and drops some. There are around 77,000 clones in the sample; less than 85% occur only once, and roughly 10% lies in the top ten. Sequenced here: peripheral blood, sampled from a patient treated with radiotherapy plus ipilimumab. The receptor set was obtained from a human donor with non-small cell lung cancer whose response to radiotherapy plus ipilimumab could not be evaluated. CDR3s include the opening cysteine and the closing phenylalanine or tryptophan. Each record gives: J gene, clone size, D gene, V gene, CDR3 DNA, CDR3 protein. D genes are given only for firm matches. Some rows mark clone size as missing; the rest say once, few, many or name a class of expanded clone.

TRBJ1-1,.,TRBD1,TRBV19,TGTGCCAGTAGACACGACAGGGCGAGGCCTAACACTGAAGCTTTCTTT,CASRHDRARPNTEAFF
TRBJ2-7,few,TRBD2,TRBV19,TGTGCCAGTCAGAAGCGGGAGGGCTCCTACGAGCAGTACTTC,CASQKREGSYEQYF
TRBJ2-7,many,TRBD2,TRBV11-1,TGTGCCAGCAGCCGAGCGGGGGGGTCTTCCGAGCAGTACTTC,CASSRAGGSSEQYF
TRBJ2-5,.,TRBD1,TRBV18,TGTGCCAGCTCACCGGACAGGGGACCTCAAGAGACCCAGTACTTC,CASSPDRGPQETQYF
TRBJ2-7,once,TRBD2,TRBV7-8,TGTGCCAGCAGCTTAGTTAGCGGGGGGGCGAGCGAGCAGTACTTC,CASSLVSGGASEQYF
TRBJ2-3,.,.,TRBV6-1,TGTGCCAGCAGGTCGGGACTGGCCACAGATACGCAGTATTTT,CASRSGLATDTQYF
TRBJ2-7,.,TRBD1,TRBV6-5,TGTGCCAGCAGTTACCGAGGGACAGGATACGAGCAGTACTTC,CASSYRGTGYEQYF
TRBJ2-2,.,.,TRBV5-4,TGTGCCAGCAGCCCCTGGGAGGGGGGGAAGACCGGGGAGCTGTTTTTT,CASSPWEGGKTGELFF
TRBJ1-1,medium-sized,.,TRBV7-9,TGTGCCAGCAGCATATCAGGGTCAGCCACTGAAGCTTTCTTT,CASSISGSATEAFF
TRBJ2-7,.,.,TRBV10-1,TGCGCCAGCAGTGAGTCTTGGACACCTCCCTACGAGCAGTACTTC,CASSESWTPPYEQYF
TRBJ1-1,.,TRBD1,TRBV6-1,TGTGCCAGCAGTGAATTGGGACAGGGTGGCACTGAAGCTTTCTTT,CASSELGQGGTEAFF
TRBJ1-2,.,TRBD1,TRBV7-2,TGTGCCAGCAGCTTAGCCGGACAGGGGTCCTATGGCTACACCTTC,CASSLAGQGSYGYTF
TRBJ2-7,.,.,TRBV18,TGTGCCAGCTCCTTTGGGGGAGGCTCCGGCTACGAGCAGTACTTC,CASSFGGGSGYEQYF
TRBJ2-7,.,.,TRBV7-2,TGTGCCAGCAGCTTACTTGCGCTAGTGTACGAGCAGTACTTC,CASSLLALVYEQYF
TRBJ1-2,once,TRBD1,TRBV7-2,TGTGCCAGCAGCTTCGACAGGGCGGATGGTGGCTACACCTTC,CASSFDRADGGYTF
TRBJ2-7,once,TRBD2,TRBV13,TGTGCCAGCACACAGCGGGAGGGCCGGGAGCAGTACTTC,CASTQREGREQYF
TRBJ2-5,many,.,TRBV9,TGTGCCAGCAGCGACACGGACTTGCCAGCGGGGACCCAGTACTTC,CASSDTDLPAGTQYF
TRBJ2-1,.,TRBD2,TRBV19,TGTGCCAGTAGTATAGCCCACTACCAGCGGGGGAGGAAAGATGAGCAGTTCTTC,CASSIAHYQRGRKDEQFF
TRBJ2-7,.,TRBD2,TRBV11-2,TGTGCCAGCAGCTTAGCAGGGCGGGAGGGAGACGAGCAGTACTTC,CASSLAGREGDEQYF
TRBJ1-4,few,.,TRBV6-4,TGTGCCAGCAGCATCTCTGGGGGCAATGAAAAACTGTTTTTT,CASSISGGNEKLFF
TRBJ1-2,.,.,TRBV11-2,TGTGCCAGCAGCTTCTCGGACAGACTCGGCTATGGCTACACCTTC,CASSFSDRLGYGYTF
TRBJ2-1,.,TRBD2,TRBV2,TGTGCCAGCAGTCCCGGGACTAGCGGGGGGATTTCCTACAATGAGCAGTTCTTC,CASSPGTSGGISYNEQFF
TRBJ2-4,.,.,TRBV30,TGTGCCTGGAGTCGGCTAGCCGTAGCCAAAAACATTCAGTACTTC,CAWSRLAVAKNIQYF
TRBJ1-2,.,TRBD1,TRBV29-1,TGCAGCGTAGGGGACAGGGACCGACTCTATGGCTACACCTTC,CSVGDRDRLYGYTF
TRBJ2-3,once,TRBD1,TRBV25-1,TGTGCCAGCAGTGAAATATACAGGGGGCGTACAGATACGCAGTATTTT,CASSEIYRGRTDTQYF
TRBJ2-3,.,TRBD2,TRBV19,TGTGCCAGTAGTCCAGGGACTAGCGGGGCCCGAGATACGCAGTATTTT,CASSPGTSGARDTQYF
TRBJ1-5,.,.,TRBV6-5,TGTGCCAGCGGACTTATTGCAGTCAATCAGCCCCAGCATTTT,CASGLIAVNQPQHF
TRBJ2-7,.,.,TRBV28,TGTGCCAGCACCCGGGGTAACGAGCAGTACTTC,CASTRGNEQYF
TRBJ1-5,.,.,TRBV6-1,TGTGCCAGCCACCCAGGGGTCAATCAGCCCCAGCATTTT,CASHPGVNQPQHF
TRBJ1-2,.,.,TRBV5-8,TGTGCCAGCAGCTGGCTACAGGTTTCCTATGGCTACACCTTC,CASSWLQVSYGYTF
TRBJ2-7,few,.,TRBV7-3,TGTGCCAGCACCTCGACAGTCTCCTACGAGCAGTACTTC,CASTSTVSYEQYF
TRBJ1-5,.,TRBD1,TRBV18,TGTGCCAGCTCAGGACAGGAGAATCAGCCCCAGCATTTT,CASSGQENQPQHF
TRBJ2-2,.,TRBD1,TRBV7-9,TGTGCCAGCAGCTCGGACAGGTTTAACGGGGAGCTGTTTTTT,CASSSDRFNGELFF
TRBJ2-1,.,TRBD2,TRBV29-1,TGCAGCGTCGATTCGTGGACTAGCGGGAGACCCTACAATGAGCAGTTCTTC,CSVDSWTSGRPYNEQFF
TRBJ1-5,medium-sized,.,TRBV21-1,TGTGCCAGCAGCCCTCAGGACAGCCCGGATCAGCCCCAGCATTTT,CASSPQDSPDQPQHF
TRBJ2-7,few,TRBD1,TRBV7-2,TGTGCCAGCAGCTTAGGAGGGGGCCGTCTCCTCCACGAGCAGTACTTC,CASSLGGGRLLHEQYF
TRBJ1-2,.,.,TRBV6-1,TGTGCCAGCGAGACAGTCAACTATGGCTACACCTTC,CASETVNYGYTF
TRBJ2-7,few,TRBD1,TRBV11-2,TGTGCCAGCAGCTTAGCGGACAGGTACTCCTACGAGCAGTACTTC,CASSLADRYSYEQYF
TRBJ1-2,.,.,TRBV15,TGTGCCACCAGCAGCCCCGGGACTGCGAACTATGGCTACACCTTC,CATSSPGTANYGYTF
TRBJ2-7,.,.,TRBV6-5,TGTGCCAGCCGGACAGCGTCGTACGAGCAGTACTTC,CASRTASYEQYF
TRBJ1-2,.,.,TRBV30,TGTGCCTGGAGTAAGGGGAGGGACTATGGCTACACCTTC,CAWSKGRDYGYTF
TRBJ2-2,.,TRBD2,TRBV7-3,TGTGCCAGCAGCTTGGGACTAGCGGGTAACACCGGGGAGCTGTTTTTT,CASSLGLAGNTGELFF
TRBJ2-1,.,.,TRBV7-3,TGTGCCAGCAGCCCACCTGAGGGAGCGGCCTCCTACAATGAGCAGTTCTTC,CASSPPEGAASYNEQFF
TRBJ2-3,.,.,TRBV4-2,TGTGCCAGCAGCCAAGGACTGAGCACAGATACGCAGTATTTT,CASSQGLSTDTQYF
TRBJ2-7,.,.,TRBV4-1,TGCGCCAGCAGCCAATTCCCCAGGCTAGCTCCCCCCTACGAGCAGTACTTC,CASSQFPRLAPPYEQYF
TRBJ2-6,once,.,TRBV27,TGTGCCAGCAGCAGAGGGGGGGCAGGGGCCAACGTCCTGACTTTC,CASSRGGAGANVLTF